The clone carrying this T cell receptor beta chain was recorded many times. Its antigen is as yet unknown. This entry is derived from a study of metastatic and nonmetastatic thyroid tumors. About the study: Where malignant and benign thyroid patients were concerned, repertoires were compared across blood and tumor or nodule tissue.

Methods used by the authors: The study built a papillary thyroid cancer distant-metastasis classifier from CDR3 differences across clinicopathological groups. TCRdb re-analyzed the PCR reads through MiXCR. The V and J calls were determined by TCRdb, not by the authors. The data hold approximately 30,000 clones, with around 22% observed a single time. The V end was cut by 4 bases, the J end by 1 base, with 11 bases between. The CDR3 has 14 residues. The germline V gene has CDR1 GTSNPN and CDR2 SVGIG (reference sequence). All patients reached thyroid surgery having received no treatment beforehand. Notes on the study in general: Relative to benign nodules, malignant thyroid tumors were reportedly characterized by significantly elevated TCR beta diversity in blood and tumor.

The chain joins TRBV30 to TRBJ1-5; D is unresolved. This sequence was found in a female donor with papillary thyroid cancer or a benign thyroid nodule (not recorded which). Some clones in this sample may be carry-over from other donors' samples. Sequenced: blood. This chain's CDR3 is CAWTRGESNQPQHF. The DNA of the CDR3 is TGTGCCTGGACTCGGGGTGAAAGCAATCAGCCCCAGCATTTT.